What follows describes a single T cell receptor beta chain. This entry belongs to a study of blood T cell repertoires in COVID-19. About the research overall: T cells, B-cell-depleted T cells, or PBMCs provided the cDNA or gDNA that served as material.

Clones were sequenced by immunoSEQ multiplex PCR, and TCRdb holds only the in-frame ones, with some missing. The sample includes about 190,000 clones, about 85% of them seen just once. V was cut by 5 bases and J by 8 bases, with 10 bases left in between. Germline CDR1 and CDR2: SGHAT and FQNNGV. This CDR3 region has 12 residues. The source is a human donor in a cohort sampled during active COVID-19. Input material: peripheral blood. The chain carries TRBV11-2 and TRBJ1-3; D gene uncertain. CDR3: CASSRGWDTIYF. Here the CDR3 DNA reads TGTGCCAGCAGCCGAGGATGGGACACCATATATTTT.